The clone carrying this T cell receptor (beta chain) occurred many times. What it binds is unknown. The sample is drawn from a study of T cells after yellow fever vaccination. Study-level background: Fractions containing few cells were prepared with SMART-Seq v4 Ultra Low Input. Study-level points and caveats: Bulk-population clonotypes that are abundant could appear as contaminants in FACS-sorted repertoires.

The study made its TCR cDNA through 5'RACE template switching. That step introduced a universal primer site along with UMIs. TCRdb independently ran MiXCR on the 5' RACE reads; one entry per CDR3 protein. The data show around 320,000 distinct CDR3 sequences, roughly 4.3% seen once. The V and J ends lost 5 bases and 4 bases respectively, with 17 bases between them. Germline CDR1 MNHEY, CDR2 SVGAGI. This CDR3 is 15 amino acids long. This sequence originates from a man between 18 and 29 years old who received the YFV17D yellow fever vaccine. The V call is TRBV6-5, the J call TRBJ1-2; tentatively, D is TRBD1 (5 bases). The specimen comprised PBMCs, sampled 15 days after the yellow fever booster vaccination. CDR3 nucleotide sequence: TGTGCCAGCAGTCCCGAAGCCGGGACGGCCTATGGCTACACCTTC. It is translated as CASSPEAGTAYGYTF.